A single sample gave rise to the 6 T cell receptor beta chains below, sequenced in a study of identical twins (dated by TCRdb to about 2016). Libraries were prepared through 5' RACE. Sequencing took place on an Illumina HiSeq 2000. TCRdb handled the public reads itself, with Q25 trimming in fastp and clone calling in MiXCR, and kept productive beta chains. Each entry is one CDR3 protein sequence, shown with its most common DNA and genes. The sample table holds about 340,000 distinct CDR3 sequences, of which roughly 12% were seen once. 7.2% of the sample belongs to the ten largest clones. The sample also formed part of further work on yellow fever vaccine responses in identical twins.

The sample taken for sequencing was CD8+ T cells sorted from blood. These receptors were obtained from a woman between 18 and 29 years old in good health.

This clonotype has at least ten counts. The CDR3 sequence: CASSLGTGGLYEQYF. CDR3 nucleotide sequence: TGTGCCAGCAGCCTCGGGACAGGGGGTCTCTACGAGCAGTACTTC. V is TRBV7-8 and J is TRBJ2-7, with TRBD1 identical over 11 bases. The V and J ends lost 5 bases and 3 bases, in that order; junction bases with no gene match: 6. Per germline, CDR1 SGHVS and CDR2 FQNEAQ. This CDR3 spans 15 amino acids.

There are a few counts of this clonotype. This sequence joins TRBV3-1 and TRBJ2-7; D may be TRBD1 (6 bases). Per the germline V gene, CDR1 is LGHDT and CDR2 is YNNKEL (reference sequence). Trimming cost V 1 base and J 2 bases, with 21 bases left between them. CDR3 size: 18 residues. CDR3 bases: TGTGCCAGCAGCCAAGTTGCTGCGACAGGCCGACTTGCCTACGAGCAGTACTTC. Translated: CASSQVAATGRLAYEQYF.

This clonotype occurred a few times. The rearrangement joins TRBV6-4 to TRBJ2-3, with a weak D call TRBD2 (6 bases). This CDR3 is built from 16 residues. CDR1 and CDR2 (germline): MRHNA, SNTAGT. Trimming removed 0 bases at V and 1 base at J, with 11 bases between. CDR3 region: CASSDSVASGTDTQYF. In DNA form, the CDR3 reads TGTGCCAGCAGTGACTCGGTTGCTAGCGGCACAGATACGCAGTATTTT.

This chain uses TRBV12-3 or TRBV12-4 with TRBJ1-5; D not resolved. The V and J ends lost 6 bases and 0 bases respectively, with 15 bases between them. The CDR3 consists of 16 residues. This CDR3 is CASSSSAPDSNQPQHF. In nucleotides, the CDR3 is TGTGCCAGCAGCTCATCTGCACCAGATAGCAATCAGCCCCAGCATTTT.

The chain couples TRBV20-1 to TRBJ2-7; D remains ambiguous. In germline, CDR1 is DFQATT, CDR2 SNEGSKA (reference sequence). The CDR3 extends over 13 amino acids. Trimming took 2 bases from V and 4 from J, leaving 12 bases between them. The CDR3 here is CSARPTNMYEQYV. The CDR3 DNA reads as TGCAGTGCTAGACCGACGAACATGTACGAGCAGTACGTC.

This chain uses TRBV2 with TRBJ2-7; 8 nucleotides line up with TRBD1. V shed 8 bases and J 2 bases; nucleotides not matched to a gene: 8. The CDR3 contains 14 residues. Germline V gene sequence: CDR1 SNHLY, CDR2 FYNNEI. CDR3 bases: TGTGCCAGCTCGACAGGGGATGGAGCCTACGAGCAGTACTTC. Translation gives CASSTGDGAYEQYF.